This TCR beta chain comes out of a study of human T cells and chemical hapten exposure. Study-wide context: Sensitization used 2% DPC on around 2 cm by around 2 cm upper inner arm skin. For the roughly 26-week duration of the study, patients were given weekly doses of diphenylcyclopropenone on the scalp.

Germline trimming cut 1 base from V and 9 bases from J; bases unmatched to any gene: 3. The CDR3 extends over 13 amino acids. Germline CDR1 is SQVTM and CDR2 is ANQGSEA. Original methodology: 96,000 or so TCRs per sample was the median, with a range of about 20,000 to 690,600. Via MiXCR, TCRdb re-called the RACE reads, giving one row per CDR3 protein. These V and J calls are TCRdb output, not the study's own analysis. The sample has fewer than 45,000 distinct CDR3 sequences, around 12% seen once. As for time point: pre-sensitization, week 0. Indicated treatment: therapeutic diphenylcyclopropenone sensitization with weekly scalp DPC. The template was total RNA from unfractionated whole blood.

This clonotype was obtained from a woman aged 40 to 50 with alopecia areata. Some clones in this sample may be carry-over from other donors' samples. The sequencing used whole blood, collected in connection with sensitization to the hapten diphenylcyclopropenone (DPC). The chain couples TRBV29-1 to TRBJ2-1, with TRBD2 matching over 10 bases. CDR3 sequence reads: CSVEVLAGFEQFF. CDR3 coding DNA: TGCAGCGTTGAAGTACTAGCGGGGTTTGAGCAGTTCTTC.